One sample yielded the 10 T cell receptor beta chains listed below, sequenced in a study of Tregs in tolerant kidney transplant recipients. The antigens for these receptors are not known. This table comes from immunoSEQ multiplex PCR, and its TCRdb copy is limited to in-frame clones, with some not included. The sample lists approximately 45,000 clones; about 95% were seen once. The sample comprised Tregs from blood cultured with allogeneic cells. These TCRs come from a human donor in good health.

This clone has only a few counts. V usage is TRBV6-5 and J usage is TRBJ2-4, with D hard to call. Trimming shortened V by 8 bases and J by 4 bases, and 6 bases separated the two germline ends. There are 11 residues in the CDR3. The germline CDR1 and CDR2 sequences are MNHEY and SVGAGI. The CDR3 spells CASGQKNIQYF. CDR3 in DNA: TGTGCCAGCGGTCAGAAAAACATTCAGTACTTC.

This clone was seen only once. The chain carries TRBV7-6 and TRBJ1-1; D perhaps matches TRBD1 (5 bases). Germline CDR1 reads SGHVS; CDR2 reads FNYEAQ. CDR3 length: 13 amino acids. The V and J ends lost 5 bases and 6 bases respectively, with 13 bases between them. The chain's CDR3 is CASSPARGAEAFF. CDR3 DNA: TGTGCCAGCAGCCCGGCTAGGGGCGCTGAAGCTTTCTTT.

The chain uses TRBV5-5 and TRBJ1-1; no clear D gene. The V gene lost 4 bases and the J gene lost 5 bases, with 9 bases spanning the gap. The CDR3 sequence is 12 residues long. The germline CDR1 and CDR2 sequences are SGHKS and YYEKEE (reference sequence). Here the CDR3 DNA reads TGTGCCAGCAGCCCGATAAGGACTGAAGCTTTCTTT. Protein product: CASSPIRTEAFF.

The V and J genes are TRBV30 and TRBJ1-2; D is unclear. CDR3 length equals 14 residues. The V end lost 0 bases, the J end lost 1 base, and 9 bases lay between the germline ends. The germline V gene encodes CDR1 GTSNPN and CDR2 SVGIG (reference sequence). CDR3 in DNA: TGTGCCTGGAGTGTACCCCGCCTTAACTATGGCTACACCTTC. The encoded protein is CAWSVPRLNYGYTF.

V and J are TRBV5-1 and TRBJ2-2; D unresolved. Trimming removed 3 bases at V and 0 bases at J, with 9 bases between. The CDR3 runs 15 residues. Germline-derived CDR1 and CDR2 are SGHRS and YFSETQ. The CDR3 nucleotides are TGCGCCAGCAGCTACGGATACTCGAACACCGGGGAGCTGTTTTTT. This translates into CASSYGYSNTGELFF. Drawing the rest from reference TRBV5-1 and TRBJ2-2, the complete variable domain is KAGVTQTPRYLIKTRGQQVTLSCSPISGHRSVSWYQQTPGQGLQFLFEYFSETQRNKGNFPGRFSGRQFSNSRSEMNVSTLELGDSALYLCASSYGYSNTGELFFGEGSRLTVL.

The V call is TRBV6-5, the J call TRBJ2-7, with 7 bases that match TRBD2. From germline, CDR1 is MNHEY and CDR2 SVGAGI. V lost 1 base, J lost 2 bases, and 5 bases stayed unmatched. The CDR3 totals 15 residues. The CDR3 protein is CASSYWGGETYEQYF. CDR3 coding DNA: TGTGCCAGCAGTTACTGGGGGGGGGAAACCTACGAGCAGTACTTC.

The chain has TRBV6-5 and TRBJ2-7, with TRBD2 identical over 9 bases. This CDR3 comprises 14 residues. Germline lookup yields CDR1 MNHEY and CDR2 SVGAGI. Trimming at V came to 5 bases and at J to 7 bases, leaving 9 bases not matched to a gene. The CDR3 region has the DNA TGTGCCAGCAGTCCCGGACTAGCGATGGGTGAGCAGTACTTC. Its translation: CASSPGLAMGEQYF.

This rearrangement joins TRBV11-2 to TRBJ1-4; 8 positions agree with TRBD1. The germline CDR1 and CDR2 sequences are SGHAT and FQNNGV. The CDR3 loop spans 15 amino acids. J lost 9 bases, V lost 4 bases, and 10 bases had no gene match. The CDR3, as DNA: TGTGCCAGCAGCTCCCAGGGACAGGCTGGTCAAAAACTGTTTTTT. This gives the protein CASSSQGQAGQKLFF.

DNA for the CDR3: TGTGCCAGCAGCTTAGGTCCCTCGGACACCGGGGAGCTGTTTTTT. Protein product: CASSLGPSDTGELFF. This chain links TRBV11-2 with TRBJ2-2; unclear D gene. CDR1 is SGHAT, CDR2 FQNNGV, per germline. The CDR3 spans 15 residues. Trimming stripped 1 base from V and 3 bases from J, with 9 bases between.

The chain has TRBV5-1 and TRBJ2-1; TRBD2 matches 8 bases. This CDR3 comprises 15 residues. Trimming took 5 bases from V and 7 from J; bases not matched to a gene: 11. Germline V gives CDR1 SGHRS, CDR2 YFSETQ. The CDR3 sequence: CASSPDAQRGNEQFF. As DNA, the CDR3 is TGCGCCAGCAGTCCCGACGCCCAGCGGGGGAATGAGCAGTTCTTC.